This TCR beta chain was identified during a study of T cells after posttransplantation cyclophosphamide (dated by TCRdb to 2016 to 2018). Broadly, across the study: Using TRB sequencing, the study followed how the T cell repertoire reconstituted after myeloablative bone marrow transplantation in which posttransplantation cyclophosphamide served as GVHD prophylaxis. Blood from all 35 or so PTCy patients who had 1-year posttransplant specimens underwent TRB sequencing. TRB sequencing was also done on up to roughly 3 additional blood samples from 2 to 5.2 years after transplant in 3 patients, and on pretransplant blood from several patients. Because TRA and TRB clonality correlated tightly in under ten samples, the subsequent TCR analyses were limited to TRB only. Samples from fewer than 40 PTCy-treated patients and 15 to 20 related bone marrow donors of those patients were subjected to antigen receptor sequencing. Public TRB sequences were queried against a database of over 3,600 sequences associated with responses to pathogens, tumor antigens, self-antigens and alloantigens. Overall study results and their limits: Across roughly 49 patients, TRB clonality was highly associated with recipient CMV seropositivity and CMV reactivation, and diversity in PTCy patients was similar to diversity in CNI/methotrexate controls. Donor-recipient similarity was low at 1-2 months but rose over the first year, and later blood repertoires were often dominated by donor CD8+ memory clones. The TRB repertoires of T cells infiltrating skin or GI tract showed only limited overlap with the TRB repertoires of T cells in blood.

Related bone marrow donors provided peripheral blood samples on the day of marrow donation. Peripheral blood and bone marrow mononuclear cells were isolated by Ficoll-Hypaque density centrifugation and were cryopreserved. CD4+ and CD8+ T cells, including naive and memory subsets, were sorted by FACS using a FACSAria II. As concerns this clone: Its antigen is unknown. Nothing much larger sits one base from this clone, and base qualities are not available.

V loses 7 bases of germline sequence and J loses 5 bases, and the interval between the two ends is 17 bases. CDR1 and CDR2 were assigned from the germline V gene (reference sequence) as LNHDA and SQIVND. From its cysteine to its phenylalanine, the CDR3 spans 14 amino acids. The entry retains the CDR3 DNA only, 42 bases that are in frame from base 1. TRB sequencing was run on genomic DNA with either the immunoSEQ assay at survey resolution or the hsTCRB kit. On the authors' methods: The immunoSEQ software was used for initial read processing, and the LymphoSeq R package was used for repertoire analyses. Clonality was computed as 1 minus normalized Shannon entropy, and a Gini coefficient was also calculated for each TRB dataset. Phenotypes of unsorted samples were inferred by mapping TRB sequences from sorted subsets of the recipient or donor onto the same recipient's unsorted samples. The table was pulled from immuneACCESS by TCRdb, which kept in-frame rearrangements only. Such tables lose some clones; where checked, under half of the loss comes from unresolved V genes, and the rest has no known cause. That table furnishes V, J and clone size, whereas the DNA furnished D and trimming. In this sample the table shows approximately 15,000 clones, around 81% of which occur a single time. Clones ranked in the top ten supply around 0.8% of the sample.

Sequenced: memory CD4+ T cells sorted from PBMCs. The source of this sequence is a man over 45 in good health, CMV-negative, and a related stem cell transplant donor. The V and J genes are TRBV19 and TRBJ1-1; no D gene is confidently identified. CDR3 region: CASNDRLVETEAFF. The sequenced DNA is TGTGCCAGTAACGATCGACTTGTGGAAACTGAAGCTTTCTTT. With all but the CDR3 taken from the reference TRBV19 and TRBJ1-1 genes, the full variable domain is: DGGITQSPKYLFRKEGQNVTLSCEQNLNHDAMYWYRQDPGQGLRLIYYSQIVNDFQKGDIAEGYSVSREKKESFPLTVTSAQKNPTAFYLCASNDRLVETEAFFGQGTRLTVV.